Below, 12 T cell receptor beta chains from the same sample are listed, as sequenced in a study of T cells in narcolepsy. Clones were read by immunoSEQ multiplex PCR, and TCRdb kept only the in-frame ones, dropping some. The profile covers about 22,000 clones, with 70% to 90% appearing a single time and around 3.9% taken by the ten largest. The sequenced material came from memory (CD45RA-) CD4+ T cells from blood. The receptor source for this set is a human donor in good health.

This CDR3 is CASSPLQGQYEQYF. The CDR3 region has the DNA TGTGCCAGCTCACCACTGCAGGGGCAGTACGAGCAGTACTTC. The genes are TRBV18 and TRBJ2-7; D is possibly TRBD1 (6 bases). Germline values: CDR1 KGHSH, CDR2 LQKENI. CDR3 length: 14 residues. V lost 1 base to trimming and J lost 4 bases, with 11 bases between them.

The rearrangement uses TRBV10-3 and TRBJ2-3, with TRBD1 as a possible D gene (6 bases). Germline lookup yields CDR1 ENHRY and CDR2 SYGVKD. The V gene lost 3 bases and the J gene lost 2 bases, with 9 bases spanning the gap. This CDR3 is built from 14 residues. The CDR3, as DNA: TGTGCCATCAGTGACAGGGGTTACACAGATACGCAGTATTTT. Protein product: CAISDRGYTDTQYF.

V and J are TRBV29-1 and TRBJ1-5, with D unclear. The ends were cut back, 4 bases at V and 3 bases at J, with 7 bases in the middle. Germline-derived CDR1 and CDR2 are SQVTM and ANQGSEA. This CDR3 region has 12 residues. In DNA, the CDR3 is TGCAGCGTTGGGGTTCACAATCAGCCCCAGCATTTT. Translated: CSVGVHNQPQHF.

The V and J genes are TRBV21-1 and TRBJ1-1. TRBV21-1 is listed as a pseudogene. This CDR3 region has 15 residues. The CDR3 DNA sequence: TGTGCCAGCACTGGGACGGGAGGGGTGAACACTGAAGCTTTCTTT. Residues: CASTGTGGVNTEAFF.

This clone was detected only once. The chain recombines TRBV11-2 with TRBJ1-2; no definite D call. Germline assignment: CDR1 SGHAT and CDR2 FQNNGV. The CDR3 spans 15 residues. Deletions cut 1 base from V and 3 bases from J, with 12 bases between. CDR3 bases: TGTGCCAGCAGCTTAGTAGGCAGAGATGACTATGGCTACACCTTC. This codes for CASSLVGRDDYGYTF.

The chain couples TRBV2 to TRBJ1-1, with D uncertain. V was cut by 6 bases and J by 0 bases, with 8 bases left in between. There are 13 residues in the CDR3. Germline V gene sequence: CDR1 SNHLY, CDR2 FYNNEI. This chain's CDR3 is CASRSKLNTEAFF. DNA for the CDR3: TGTGCCAGCAGATCCAAGTTGAACACTGAAGCTTTCTTT.

This clone appeared a single time. This chain joins TRBV2 and TRBJ1-5, with D tentatively TRBD1 (6 bases). The CDR3 is made up of 14 amino acids. V lost 5 bases, J lost 4 bases, and 12 bases lay in between. Germline V CDR1 and CDR2: SNHLY, FYNNEI. This chain's CDR3 is CASSRGTSNQPQHF. CDR3 DNA sequence: TGTGCCAGCAGTCGCGGGACATCGAATCAGCCCCAGCATTTT.

Here the CDR3 DNA reads TGTGCCAGCAGCTCCATAGGGGGCTACGAGCAGTACTTC. Its protein product is CASSSIGGYEQYF. J is TRBJ2-7 and V is TRBV7-9; tentatively, D is TRBD1 (6 bases). The CDR3 extends over 13 amino acids. V lost 4 bases and J 3 bases, leaving 10 bases between the germline ends. Looked up from germline, CDR1 is SEHNR and CDR2 is FQNEAQ (reference sequence).

This sequence joins TRBV6-5 and TRBJ1-2; no clear D gene. V was clipped by 4 bases and J by 2 bases, with 14 bases between them. CDR3 length: 15 amino acids. In germline, CDR1 is MNHEY, CDR2 SVGAGI. CDR3 residues: CASSSPRVGNYGYTF. The CDR3, as DNA: TGTGCCAGCAGTTCGCCCCGGGTGGGGAACTATGGCTACACCTTC.

V is TRBV5-1 and J is TRBJ1-3; D is unresolved. The CDR3 runs 13 residues. Between the trimmed V and J ends, which lost 4 bases and 3 bases, there was a span of 8 bases. Germline-derived CDR1 and CDR2 are SGHRS and YFSETQ. As DNA, the CDR3 is TGCGCCAGCAGCCTCGACCATGGAAACACCATATATTTT. Translated: CASSLDHGNTIYF.

J is TRBJ2-7 and V is TRBV7-6; D call uncertain. Per germline, CDR1 SGHVS and CDR2 FNYEAQ. CDR3 length: 14 residues. Trimming cost V 3 bases and J 2 bases, with 11 bases left between them. The CDR3 DNA sequence: TGTGCCAGCAGCTTTTCGCGGAACCCCTACGAGCAGTACTTC. Translation: CASSFSRNPYEQYF.

This clone was counted only a few times. V is TRBV19 and J is TRBJ2-6; D call uncertain. This CDR3 contains 15 residues. Per germline, CDR1 LNHDA and CDR2 SQIVND (reference sequence). Trimming took 5 bases from V and 0 from J, leaving 8 bases between them. The CDR3 DNA reads as TGTGCCAGTAGTCCCGGGTCCTCTGGGGCCAACGTCCTGACTTTC. It yields the protein CASSPGSSGANVLTF. Together with reference TRBV19 and TRBJ2-6, the CDR3 gives the full variable domain: DGGITQSPKYLFRKEGQNVTLSCEQNLNHDAMYWYRQDPGQGLRLIYYSQIVNDFQKGDIAEGYSVSREKKESFPLTVTSAQKNPTAFYLCASSPGSSGANVLTFGAGSRLTVL.